What follows are 14 T cell receptor beta chains derived from one specimen sequenced in a study of regulatory T cells in long-lasting Graves disease. The time point denotes: newly diagnosed GD, antithyroid drugs for less than 3 months. With RNA extracted from PBMCs as input, the TCR library was made. Through Arm-PCR of CDR3 regions and iRepertoire HTBI primers, TCR beta libraries were built. TCRdb reprocessed the multiplex PCR reads with MiXCR, giving one entry per CDR3 protein. Of about 430,000 distinct CDR3 sequences detected, approximately 16% appear once; the ten largest clones hold about 8.3%. The data were also submitted as part of a second study, on T cells in Graves' hyperthyroidism and ophthalmopathy.

The input for sequencing was peripheral blood mononuclear cells (PBMCs), taken at new diagnosis, from a patient treated with antithyroid drugs. The receptors were gathered from a woman aged 35 to 49 with Graves disease.

This clonotype was counted many times. This chain links TRBV3-1 with TRBJ2-1; D remains ambiguous. Looked up from germline, CDR1 is LGHDT and CDR2 is YNNKEL (reference sequence). Trimming removed 1 base from V and 5 bases from J, with 12 bases in between. There are 15 residues in the CDR3. The CDR3 bases are TGTGCCAGCAGCCAAGCCGCATTGGCGAACAATGAGCAGTTCTTC. Amino acid sequence: CASSQAALANNEQFF.

This clonotype was recorded many times. The chain uses TRBV7-2 and TRBJ2-5; 7 bases map to TRBD1. Germline loops: CDR1 SGHTA, CDR2 FQGNSA. Trimming took 1 base from V and 4 from J; bases not matched to a gene: 3. There are 14 residues in the CDR3. CDR3 sequence (DNA): TGTGCCAGCAGCTTAGGAACAGGGGCAGAGACCCAGTACTTC. Amino acid sequence: CASSLGTGAETQYF.

The table lists this clonotype with a few counts. The J gene is TRBJ2-3, the V gene TRBV12-5; D is perhaps TRBD1 or TRBD2 (6 bases each). The CDR3 sequence is 19 residues long. V was trimmed by 1 base and J by 2 bases, leaving 22 bases between them. Germline assignment: CDR1 LGHNT and CDR2 FRNRAP. For the CDR3, the DNA is TGTGCTAGTGGTTTGGCATGGGTGGGCAGGGGAGGTTCCACAGATACGCAGTATTTT. This sequence encodes CASGLAWVGRGGSTDTQYF.

The sample holds many counts of this clonotype. The V and J genes are TRBV12-3 or TRBV12-4 and TRBJ2-7, with 12 bases aligning to TRBD2. The CDR3 loop spans 19 amino acids. V lost 3 bases and J lost 7; bases outside the gene matches: 19. The CDR3 spells CASSFQPTLNLAGGEEQYF. Written as DNA, the CDR3 is TGTGCCAGCAGTTTTCAACCCACACTAAATCTAGCGGGAGGGGAAGAGCAGTACTTC.

The chain links TRBV12-3 or TRBV12-4 to TRBJ2-7; the match to TRBD2 covers 7 bases. Trimming at V came to 5 bases and at J to 3 bases, leaving 25 bases not matched to a gene. The CDR3 is 20 amino acids. The CDR3: CASSTARPGPLTSSRYEQYF. The CDR3 nucleotides are TGTGCCAGCAGTACTGCAAGACCGGGACCTCTGACTAGCAGTCGCTACGAGCAGTACTTC.

The sample holds many counts of this clonotype. Because the CDR3 is missing its conserved closing phenylalanine or tryptophan, this is likely a read error. The chain uses TRBV7-9 and TRBJ1-1; D ambiguous. Trimming stripped 0 bases from V and 0 bases from J, with 14 bases between. Looked up from germline, CDR1 is SEHNR and CDR2 is FQNEAQ (reference sequence). The CDR3 contains 17 residues. The CDR3 reads CASSLAPSTALNTEAFS. The CDR3, as DNA: TGTGCCAGCAGCTTAGCGCCCTCCACAGCGCTGAACACTGAAGCTTTCTCT.

For this clonotype: This could be a read error, since a much larger clone is one nucleotide away. The rearrangement uses TRBV6-1 and TRBJ2-5; 7 nucleotides agree with TRBD2. Germline lookup yields CDR1 MNHNS and CDR2 SASEGT. The CDR3 runs 16 residues. The chain's CDR3 is CTSSTLLLGGGETQYF. The CDR3 DNA sequence: TGTACCAGCAGTACCCTACTATTGGGGGGGGGAGAGACCCAGTACTTC.

This clonotype was detected many times. V usage is TRBV2 and J usage is TRBJ2-7; no clear D. The V and J ends lost 2 bases and 4 bases respectively, with 6 bases between them. Germline CDR1 is SNHLY and CDR2 is FYNNEI. This CDR3 contains 12 residues. CDR3: CASSERRYEQYF. The CDR3 nucleotides read TGTGCCAGCAGTGAAAGGCGTTACGAGCAGTACTTC.

This chain connects TRBV11-2 to TRBJ2-3; TRBD2 matches at 7 bases. V lost 5 bases, J lost 5 bases, and 19 bases stayed unmatched. This CDR3 comprises 18 residues. The germline CDR1 and CDR2 sequences are SGHAT and FQNNGV. CDR3 in amino acids: CASSQVSRLGGAGDTQYF. The CDR3 DNA is TGTGCCAGCAGCCAAGTATCCCGTTTGGGAGGGGCAGGAGATACGCAGTATTTT. Combining the CDR3 with reference TRBV11-2 and TRBJ2-3 gives the whole variable domain EAGVAQSPRYKIIEKRQSVAFWCNPISGHATLYWYQQILGQGPKLLIQFQNNGVVDDSQLPKDRFSAERLKGVDSTLKIQPAKLEDSAVYLCASSQVSRLGGAGDTQYFGPGTRLTVL.

The sample holds many counts of this clonotype. This rearrangement joins TRBV2 to TRBJ1-6, with D hard to call. V dropped 7 bases and J dropped 11 bases, with 9 bases sitting between them. The length of the CDR3 is 11 residues. Germline V gene lookup returns CDR1 SNHLY and CDR2 FYNNEI. CDR3 nucleotide sequence: TGTGCCAGCAACGGTGGGGCACCCCTCCACTTT. This codes for CASNGGAPLHF.

This clonotype has more than one count but fewer than ten. A much larger clone sits a single nucleotide away, making a read error possible. This chain joins TRBV12-3 or TRBV12-4 and TRBJ1-4; D may be TRBD1 (6 bases). The CDR3 runs 16 residues. The CDR3 DNA follows: TGTGCCAGCAGGCCTGACAGGCGTTCAACTAATGAAAAACTGCTTTTT. Its translation: CASRPDRRSTNEKLLF.

Many counts were recorded for this clonotype. The chain is built from TRBV18 and TRBJ1-1, with D hard to call. The length of the CDR3 is 14 residues. Trimming shortened V by 2 bases and J by 2 bases, and 9 bases separated the two germline ends. CDR1 is KGHSH, CDR2 LQKENI, per germline. DNA for the CDR3: TGTGCCAGCTCACCAGATCCGCTAAACACTGAAGCTTTCTTT. As protein: CASSPDPLNTEAFF. The full variable domain, completed using reference TRBV18 and TRBJ1-1, is NAGVMQNPRHLVRRRGQEARLRCSPMKGHSHVYWYRQLPEEGLKFMVYLQKENIIDESGMPKERFSAEFPKEGPSILRIQQVVRGDSAAYFCASSPDPLNTEAFFGQGTRLTVV.

This clonotype has ten or more counts. V and J are TRBV20-1 and TRBJ2-1, with 8 bases lining up with TRBD2. The CDR3 covers 14 residues. V lost 2 bases to trimming and J lost 4 bases; unmatched junction nucleotides: 4. CDR1 and CDR2 (germline): DFQATT, SNEGSKA (reference sequence). CDR3 DNA: TGCAGTGCTAGACCGGGACTAGGGTACAATGAGCAGTTCTTC. Its translation is CSARPGLGYNEQFF.

This clonotype was recorded a few times. This chain links TRBV20-1 with TRBJ2-1, with D perhaps TRBD2 (5 bases). The germline V gene has CDR1 DFQATT and CDR2 SNEGSKA (reference sequence). This CDR3 is built from 14 residues. The V end lost 3 bases, the J end lost 4 bases, and 13 bases lay between the germline ends. The CDR3 reads CSASLASLYNEQFF. The CDR3 DNA reads TGCAGTGCTAGTTTGGCTAGCTTATACAATGAGCAGTTCTTC.